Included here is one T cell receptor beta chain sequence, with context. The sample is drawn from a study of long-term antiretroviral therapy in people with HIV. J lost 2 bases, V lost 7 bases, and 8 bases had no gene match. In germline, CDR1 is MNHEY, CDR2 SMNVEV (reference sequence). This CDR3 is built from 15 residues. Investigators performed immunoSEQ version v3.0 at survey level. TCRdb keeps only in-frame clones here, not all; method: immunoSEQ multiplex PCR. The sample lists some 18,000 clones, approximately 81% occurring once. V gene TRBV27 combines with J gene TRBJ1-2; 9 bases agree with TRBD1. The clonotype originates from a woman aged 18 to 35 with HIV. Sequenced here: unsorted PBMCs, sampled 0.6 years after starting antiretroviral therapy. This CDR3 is CASTSSGTGNYGYTF. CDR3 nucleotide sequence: TGTGCCAGCACTTCGTCCGGGACAGGGAACTATGGCTACACCTTC.